This T cell receptor (beta chain) was sequenced in a study of blood T cell repertoires in COVID-19. Germline V gene data show CDR1 as LNHDA and CDR2 as SQIVND (reference sequence). V dropped 9 bases and J dropped 0; count of bases not matched to a gene: 14. The CDR3 runs to 16 residues. This table comes from immunoSEQ multiplex PCR, and its TCRdb copy is limited to in-frame clones, with some not included. The table has about 150,000 clones, around 83% seen once. The receptor was isolated from a woman aged 60 to 75 with COVID-19, enrolled during active disease. The chain couples TRBV19 to TRBJ2-7, with 7 bases fitting TRBD2. The sequenced sample consisted of peripheral blood. CDR3 DNA: TGTGCCAGCAACAAGGGGAGCGGGATCAGCTCCTACGAGCAGTACTTC. It yields the protein CASNKGSGISSYEQYF.